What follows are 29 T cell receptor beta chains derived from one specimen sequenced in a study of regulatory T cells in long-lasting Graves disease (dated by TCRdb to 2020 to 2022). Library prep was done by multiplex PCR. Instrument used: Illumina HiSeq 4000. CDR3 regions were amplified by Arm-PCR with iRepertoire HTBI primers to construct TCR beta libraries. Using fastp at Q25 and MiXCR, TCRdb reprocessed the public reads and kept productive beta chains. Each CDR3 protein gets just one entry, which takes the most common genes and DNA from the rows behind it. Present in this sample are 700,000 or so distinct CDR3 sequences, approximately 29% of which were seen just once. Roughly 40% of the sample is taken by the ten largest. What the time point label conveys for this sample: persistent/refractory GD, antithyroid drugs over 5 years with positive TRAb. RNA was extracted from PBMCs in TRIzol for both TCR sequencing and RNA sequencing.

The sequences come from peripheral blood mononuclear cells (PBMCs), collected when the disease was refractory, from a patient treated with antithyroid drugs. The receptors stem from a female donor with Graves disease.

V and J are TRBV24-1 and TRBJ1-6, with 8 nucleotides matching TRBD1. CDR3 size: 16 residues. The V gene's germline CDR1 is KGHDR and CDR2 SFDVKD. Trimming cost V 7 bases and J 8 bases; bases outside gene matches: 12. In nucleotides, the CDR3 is TGTGCCACCAGCCCAAGGACAGGGACCTCGGATTCACCCCTCCACTTT. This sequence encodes CATSPRTGTSDSPLHF.

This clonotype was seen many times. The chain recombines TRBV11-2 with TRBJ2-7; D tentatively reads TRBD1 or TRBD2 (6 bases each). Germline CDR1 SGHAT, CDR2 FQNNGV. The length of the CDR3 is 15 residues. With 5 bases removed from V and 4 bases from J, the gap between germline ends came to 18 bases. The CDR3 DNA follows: TGTGCCAGCAGCACAGGGTCCTGGGGGGAGTACGAGCAGTACTTC. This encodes CASSTGSWGEYEQYF.

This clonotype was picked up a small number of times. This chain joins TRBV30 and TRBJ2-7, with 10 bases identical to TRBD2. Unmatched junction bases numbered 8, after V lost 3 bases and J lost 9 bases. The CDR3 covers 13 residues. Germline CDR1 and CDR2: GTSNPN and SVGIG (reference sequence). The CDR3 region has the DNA TGTGCCTGGAGCGTCTCTAGCGGGAGTCGGCAGTACTTC. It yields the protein CAWSVSSGSRQYF.

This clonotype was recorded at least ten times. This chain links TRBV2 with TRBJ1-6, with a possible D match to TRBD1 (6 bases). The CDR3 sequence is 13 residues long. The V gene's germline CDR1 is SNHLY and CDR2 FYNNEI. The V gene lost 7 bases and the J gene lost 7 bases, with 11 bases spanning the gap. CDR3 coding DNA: TGTGCCAGCACCCGGGACACCAATTCACCCCTCCACTTT. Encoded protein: CASTRDTNSPLHF.

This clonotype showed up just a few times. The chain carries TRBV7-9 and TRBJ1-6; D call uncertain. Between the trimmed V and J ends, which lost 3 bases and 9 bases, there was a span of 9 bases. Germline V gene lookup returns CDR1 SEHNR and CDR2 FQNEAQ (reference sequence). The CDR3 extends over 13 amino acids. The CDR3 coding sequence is TGTGCCAGCAGCTTGGGGTCTAGTTCACCCCTCCACTTT. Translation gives CASSLGSSSPLHF.

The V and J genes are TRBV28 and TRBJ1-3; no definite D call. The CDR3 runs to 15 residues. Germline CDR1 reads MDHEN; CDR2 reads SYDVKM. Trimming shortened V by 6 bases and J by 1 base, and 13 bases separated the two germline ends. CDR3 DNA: TGTGCCAGCAGGGCAGACGCGACGTCTGGAAACACCATATATTTT. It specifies CASRADATSGNTIYF.

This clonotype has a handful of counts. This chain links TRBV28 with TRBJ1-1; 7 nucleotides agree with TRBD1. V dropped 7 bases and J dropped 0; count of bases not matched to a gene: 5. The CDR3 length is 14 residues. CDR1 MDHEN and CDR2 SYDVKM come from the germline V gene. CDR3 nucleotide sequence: TGTGCCAGCATTCCCGGGACAGTGAACACTGAAGCTTTCTTT. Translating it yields CASIPGTVNTEAFF.

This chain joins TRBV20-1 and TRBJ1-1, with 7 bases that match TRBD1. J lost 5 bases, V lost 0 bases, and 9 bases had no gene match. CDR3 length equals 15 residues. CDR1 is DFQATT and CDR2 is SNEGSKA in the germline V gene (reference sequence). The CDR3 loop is CSARDRSGRGTEAFF. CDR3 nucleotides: TGCAGTGCTAGAGATCGTTCGGGCAGGGGGACTGAAGCTTTCTTT.

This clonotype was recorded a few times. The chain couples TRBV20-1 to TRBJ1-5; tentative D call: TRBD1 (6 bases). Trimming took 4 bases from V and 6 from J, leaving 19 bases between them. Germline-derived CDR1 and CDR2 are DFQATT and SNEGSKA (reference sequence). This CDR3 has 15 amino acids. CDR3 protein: CSANHPSGAGQPQHF. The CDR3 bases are TGCAGTGCTAACCACCCCTCGGGGGCCGGTCAGCCCCAGCATTTT.

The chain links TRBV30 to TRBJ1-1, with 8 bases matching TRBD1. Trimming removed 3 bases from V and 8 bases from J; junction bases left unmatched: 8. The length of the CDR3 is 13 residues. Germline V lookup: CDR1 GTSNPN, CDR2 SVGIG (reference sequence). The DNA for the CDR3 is TGTGCCTGGAGGGAGGGGGGGACAGGCGAAGCTTTCTTT. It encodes CAWREGGTGEAFF.

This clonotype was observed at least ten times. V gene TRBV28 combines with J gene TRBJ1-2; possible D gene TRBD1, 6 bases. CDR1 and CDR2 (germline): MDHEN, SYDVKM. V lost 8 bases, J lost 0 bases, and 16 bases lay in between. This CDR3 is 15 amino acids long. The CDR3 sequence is CASLYPRGANYGYTF. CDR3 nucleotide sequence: TGTGCCAGCCTTTATCCCAGGGGAGCTAACTATGGCTACACCTTC.

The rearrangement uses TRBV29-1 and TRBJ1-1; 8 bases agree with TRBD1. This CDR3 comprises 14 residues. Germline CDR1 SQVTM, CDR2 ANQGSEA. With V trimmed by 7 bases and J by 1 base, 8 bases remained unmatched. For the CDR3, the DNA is TGCAGCGAGCAACAGGGGGGTGAGAACACTGAAGCTTTCTTT. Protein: CSEQQGGENTEAFF. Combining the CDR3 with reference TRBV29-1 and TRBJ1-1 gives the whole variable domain SAVISQKPSRDICQRGTSLTIQCQVDSQVTMMFWYRQQPGQSLTLIATANQGSEATYESGFVIDKFPISRPNLTFSTLTVSNMSPEDSSIYLCSEQQGGENTEAFFGQGTRLTVV.

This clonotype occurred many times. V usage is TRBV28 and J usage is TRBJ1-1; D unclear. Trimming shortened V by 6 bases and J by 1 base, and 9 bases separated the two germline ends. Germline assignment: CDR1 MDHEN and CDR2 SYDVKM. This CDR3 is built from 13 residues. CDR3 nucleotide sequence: TGTGCCAGCAGCCCTCCGACGAACACTGAAGCTTTCTTT. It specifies CASSPPTNTEAFF.

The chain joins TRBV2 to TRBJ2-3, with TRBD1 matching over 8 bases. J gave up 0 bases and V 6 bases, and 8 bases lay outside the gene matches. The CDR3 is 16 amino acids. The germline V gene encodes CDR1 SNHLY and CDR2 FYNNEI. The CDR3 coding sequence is TGTGCCAGCAGCCGAACGGACAGGGCTAGCACAGATACGCAGTATTTT. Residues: CASSRTDRASTDTQYF.

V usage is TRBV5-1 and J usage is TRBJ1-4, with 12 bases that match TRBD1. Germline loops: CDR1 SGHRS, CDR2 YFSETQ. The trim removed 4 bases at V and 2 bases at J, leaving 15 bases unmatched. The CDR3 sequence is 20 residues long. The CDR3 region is CASSRGTGGLLLTTNEKLFF. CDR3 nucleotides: TGCGCCAGCAGCCGGGGGACAGGGGGCCTATTATTAACGACTAATGAAAAACTGTTTTTT.

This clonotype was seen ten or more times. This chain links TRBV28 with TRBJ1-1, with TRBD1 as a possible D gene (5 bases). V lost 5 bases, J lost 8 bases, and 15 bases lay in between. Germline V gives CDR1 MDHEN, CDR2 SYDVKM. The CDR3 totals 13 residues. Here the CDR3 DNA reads TGTGCCAGCAGTCCCGCCGGGACCCCCGAAGCTTTCTTT. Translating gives CASSPAGTPEAFF.

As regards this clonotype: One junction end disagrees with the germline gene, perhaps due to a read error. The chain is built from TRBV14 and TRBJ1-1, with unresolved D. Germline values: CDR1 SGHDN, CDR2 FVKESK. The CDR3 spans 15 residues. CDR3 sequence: CASSRSGGLNTEASF. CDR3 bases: TGTGCCAGCAGCCGTAGTGGAGGGTTGAACACTGAAGCTTCCTTT.

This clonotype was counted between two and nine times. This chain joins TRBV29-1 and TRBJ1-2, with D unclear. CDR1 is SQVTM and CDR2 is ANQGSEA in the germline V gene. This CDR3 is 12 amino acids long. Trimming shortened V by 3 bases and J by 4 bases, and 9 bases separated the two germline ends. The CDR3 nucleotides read TGCAGCGTTGACGCGGGGTTCTATGGCTACACCTTC. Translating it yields CSVDAGFYGYTF. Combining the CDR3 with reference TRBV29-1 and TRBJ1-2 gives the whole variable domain SAVISQKPSRDICQRGTSLTIQCQVDSQVTMMFWYRQQPGQSLTLIATANQGSEATYESGFVIDKFPISRPNLTFSTLTVSNMSPEDSSIYLCSVDAGFYGYTFGSGTRLTVV.

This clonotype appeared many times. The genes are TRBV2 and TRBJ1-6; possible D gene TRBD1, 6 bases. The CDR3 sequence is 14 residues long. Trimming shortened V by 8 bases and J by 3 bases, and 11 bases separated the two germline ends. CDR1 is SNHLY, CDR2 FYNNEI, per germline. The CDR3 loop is CASGRDNYNSPLHF. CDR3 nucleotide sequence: TGTGCCAGCGGTCGGGACAACTATAATTCACCCCTCCACTTT. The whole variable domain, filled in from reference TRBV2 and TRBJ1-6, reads EPEVTQTPSHQVTQMGQEVILRCVPISNHLYFYWYRQILGQKVEFLVSFYNNEISEKSEIFDDQFSVERPDGSNFTLKIRSTKLEDSAMYFCASGRDNYNSPLHFGNGTRLTVT.

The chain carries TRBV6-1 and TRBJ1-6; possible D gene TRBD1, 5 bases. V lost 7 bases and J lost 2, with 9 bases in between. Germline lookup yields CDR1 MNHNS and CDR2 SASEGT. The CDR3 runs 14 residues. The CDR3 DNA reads TGTGCCAGCACCGGGGGGGCCTATAATTCACCCCTCCACTTT. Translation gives CASTGGAYNSPLHF.

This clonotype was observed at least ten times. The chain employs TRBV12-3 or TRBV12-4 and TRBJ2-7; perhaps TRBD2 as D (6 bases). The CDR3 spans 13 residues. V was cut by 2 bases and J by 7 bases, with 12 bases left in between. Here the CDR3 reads CASSLSRDSEQYF. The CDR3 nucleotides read TGTGCCAGCAGTTTATCCAGGGACTCTGAGCAGTACTTC.

DNA for the CDR3: TGTGCCAGCAGCCAGACGGACAGGGGAGTAAACTATGGCTACACCTTC. This translates into CASSQTDRGVNYGYTF. The chain uses TRBV3-1 and TRBJ1-2; 9 bases line up with TRBD1. The CDR3 runs 16 residues. Unmatched junction bases numbered 7, after V lost 3 bases and J lost 2 bases. Germline CDR1 reads LGHDT; CDR2 reads YNNKEL (reference sequence).

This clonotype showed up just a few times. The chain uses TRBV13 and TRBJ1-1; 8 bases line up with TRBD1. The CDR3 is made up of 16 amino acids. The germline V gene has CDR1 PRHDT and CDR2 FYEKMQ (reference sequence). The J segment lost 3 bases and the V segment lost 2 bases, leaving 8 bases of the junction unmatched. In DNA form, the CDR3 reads TGTGCCAGCAGCTTAATCCCAGGGGGCGATGACACTGAAGCTTTCTTT. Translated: CASSLIPGGDDTEAFF.

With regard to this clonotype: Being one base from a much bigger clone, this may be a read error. The CDR3, as DNA: TGCGCCAGCAGCTCCTTCAAAGACAGACTAGAAGCTTTCTTT. Translated: CASSSFKDRLEAFF. This chain joins TRBV5-1 and TRBJ1-1, with D possibly matching TRBD1 (5 bases). The CDR3 runs to 14 residues. Per germline, CDR1 SGHRS and CDR2 YFSETQ. V was pared by 3 bases and J by 8 bases, with 17 bases between.

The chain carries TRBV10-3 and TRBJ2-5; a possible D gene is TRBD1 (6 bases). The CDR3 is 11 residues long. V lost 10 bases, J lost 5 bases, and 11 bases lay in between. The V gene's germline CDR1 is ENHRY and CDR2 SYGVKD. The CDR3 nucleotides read TGTGCCACCCAGGGGCTCGAGACCCAGTACTTC. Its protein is CATQGLETQYF.

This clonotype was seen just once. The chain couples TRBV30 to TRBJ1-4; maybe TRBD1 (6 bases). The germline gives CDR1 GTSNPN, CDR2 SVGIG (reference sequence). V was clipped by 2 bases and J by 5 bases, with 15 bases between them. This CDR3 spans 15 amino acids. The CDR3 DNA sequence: TGTGCCTGGAGTAGGGGGACGGCTACGAATGAAAAACTGTTTTTT. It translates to CAWSRGTATNEKLFF.

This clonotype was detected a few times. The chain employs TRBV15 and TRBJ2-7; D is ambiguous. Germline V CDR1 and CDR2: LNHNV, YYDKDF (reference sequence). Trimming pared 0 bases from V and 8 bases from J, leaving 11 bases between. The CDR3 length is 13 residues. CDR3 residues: CATSREGSGQQYF. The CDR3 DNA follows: TGTGCCACCAGCAGAGAAGGATCCGGACAGCAGTACTTC.

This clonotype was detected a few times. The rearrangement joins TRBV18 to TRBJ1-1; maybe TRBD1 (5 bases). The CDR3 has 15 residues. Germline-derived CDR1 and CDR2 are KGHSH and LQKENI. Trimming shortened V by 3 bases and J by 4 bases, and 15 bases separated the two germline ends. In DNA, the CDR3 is TGTGCCAGCTCACCGAGAGAGGGACGGACCACTGAAGCTTTCTTT. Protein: CASSPREGRTTEAFF.

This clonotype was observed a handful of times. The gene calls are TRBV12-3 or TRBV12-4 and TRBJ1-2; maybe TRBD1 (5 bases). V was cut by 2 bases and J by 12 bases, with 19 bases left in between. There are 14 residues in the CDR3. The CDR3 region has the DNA TGTGCCAGCAGTTTAAGGGCAGGGAAAGATGCTAACACCTTC. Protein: CASSLRAGKDANTF.